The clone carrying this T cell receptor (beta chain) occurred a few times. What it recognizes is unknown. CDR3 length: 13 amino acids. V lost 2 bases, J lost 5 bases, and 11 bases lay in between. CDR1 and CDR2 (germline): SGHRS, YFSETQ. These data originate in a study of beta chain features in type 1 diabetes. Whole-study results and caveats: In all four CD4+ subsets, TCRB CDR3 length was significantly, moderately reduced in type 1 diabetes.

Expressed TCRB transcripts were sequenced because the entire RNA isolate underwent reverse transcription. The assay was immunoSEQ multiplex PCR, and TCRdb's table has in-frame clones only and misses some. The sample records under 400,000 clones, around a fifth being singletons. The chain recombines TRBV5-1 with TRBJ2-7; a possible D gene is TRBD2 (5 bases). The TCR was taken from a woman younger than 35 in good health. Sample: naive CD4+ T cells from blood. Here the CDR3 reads CASSFSAGNEQYF. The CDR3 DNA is TGCGCCAGCAGCTTTAGCGCCGGTAACGAGCAGTACTTC.